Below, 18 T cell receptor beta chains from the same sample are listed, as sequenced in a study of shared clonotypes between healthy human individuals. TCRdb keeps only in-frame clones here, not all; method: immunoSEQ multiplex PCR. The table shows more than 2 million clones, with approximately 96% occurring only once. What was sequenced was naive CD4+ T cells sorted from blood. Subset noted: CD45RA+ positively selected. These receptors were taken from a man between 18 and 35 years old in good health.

CDR3 coding DNA: TGCGCCAGCAGTGACCCGGGCAAGCGGGGGCGGGAGGAGCAGTACTTC. Its protein product is CASSDPGKRGREEQYF. The rearrangement uses TRBV10-2 and TRBJ2-7, with TRBD2 identical over 8 bases. CDR1 WSHSY and CDR2 SAAADI come from the germline V gene. The CDR3 has 16 residues. J lost 7 bases, V lost 3 bases, and 14 bases had no gene match.

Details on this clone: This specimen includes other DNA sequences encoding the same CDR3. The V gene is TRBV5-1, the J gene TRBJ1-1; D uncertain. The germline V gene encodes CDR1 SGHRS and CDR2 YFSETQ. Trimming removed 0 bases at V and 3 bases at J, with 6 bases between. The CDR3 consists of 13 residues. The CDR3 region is CASSLAGDTEAFF. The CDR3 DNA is TGCGCCAGCAGCTTGGCTGGGGACACTGAAGCTTTCTTT.

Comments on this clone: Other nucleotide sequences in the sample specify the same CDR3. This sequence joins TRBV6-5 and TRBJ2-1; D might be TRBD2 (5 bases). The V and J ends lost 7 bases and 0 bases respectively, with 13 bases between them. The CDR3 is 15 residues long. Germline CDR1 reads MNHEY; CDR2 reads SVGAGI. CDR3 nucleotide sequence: TGTGCCAGCACCCGGGGTAGAAGCTCCTACAATGAGCAGTTCTTC. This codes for CASTRGRSSYNEQFF.

CDR3 in DNA: TGTGCCAGCAGACCTTGGACTAGCGGGAGGATTGAGTCTACGCAGTATTTT. Residues: CASRPWTSGRIESTQYF. The J gene is TRBJ2-3, the V gene TRBV2, with 14 bases matching TRBD2. From germline, CDR1 is SNHLY and CDR2 FYNNEI. After removal of 6 bases from V and 8 bases from J, the junction contained 13 bases not matched to a gene. The CDR3 has 17 amino acids.

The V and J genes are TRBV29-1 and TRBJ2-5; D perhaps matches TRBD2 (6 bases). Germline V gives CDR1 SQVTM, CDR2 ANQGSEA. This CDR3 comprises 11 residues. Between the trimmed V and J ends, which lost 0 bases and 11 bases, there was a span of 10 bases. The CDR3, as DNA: TGCAGCGTTGAAGATGGGCTAGCGCAGTACTTC. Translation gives CSVEDGLAQYF.

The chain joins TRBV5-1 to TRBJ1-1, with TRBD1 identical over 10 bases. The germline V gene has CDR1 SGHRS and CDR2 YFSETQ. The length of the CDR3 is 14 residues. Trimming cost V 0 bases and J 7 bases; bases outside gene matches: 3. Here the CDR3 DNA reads TGCGCCAGCAGCTTGGGACAGGGGGCGGTTGAAGCTTTCTTT. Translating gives CASSLGQGAVEAFF.

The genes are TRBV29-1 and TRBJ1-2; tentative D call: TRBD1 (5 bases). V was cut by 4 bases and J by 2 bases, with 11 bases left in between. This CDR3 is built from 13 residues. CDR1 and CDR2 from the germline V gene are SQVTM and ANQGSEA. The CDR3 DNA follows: TGCAGCGTTGGGCAGGGCAGGAACTATGGCTACACCTTC. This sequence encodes CSVGQGRNYGYTF.

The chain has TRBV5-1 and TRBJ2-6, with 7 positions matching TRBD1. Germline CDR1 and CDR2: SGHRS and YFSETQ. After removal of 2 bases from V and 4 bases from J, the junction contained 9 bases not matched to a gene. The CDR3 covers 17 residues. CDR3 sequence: CASSLTRQGPGANVLTF. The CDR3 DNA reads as TGCGCCAGCAGCTTAACTCGACAGGGCCCCGGGGCCAACGTCCTGACTTTC.

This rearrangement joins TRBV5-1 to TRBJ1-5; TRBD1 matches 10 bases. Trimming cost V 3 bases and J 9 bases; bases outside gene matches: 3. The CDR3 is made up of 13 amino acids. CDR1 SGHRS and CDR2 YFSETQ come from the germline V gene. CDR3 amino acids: CASSSGQGSPQHF. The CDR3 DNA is TGCGCCAGCAGCTCGGGACAGGGGTCGCCCCAGCATTTT.

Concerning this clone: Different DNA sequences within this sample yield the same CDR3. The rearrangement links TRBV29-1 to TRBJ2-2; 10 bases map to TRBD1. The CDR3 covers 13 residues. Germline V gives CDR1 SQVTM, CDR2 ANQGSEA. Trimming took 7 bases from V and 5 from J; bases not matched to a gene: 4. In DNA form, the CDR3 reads TGCAGCGGGCGGACAGGGGGAACCGGGGAGCTGTTTTTT. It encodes CSGRTGGTGELFF.

CDR3 nucleotides: TGTGCCAGCAGAACCTCGAGCGGGAGGGCCGGAGATACGCAGTATTTT. Encoded protein: CASRTSSGRAGDTQYF. The chain uses TRBV27 and TRBJ2-3; 10 bases match TRBD2. The length of the CDR3 is 16 residues. V shed 6 bases, J shed 5 bases, and the junction held 11 bases outside the gene matches. CDR1 and CDR2 from the germline V gene are MNHEY and SMNVEV (reference sequence).

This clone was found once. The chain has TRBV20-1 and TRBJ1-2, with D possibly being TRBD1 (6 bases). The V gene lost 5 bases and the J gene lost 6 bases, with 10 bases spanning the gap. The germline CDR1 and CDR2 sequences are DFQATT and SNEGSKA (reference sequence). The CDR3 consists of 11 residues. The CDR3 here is CSAPQGHGYTF. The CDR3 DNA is TGCAGTGCTCCACAGGGCCATGGCTACACCTTC.

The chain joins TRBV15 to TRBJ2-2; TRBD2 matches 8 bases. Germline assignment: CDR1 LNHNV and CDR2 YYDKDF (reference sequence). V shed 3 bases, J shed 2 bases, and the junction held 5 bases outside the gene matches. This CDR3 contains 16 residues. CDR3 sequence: CATSSPGTSNTGELFF. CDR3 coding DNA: TGTGCCACCAGCAGTCCCGGGACTAGTAACACCGGGGAGCTGTTTTTT.

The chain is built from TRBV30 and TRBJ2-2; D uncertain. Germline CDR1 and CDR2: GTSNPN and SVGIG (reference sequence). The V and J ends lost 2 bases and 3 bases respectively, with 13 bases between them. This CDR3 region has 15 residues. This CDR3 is CAWSRSWLDTGELFF. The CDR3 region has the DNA TGTGCCTGGAGTCGATCCTGGCTAGACACCGGGGAGCTGTTTTTT.

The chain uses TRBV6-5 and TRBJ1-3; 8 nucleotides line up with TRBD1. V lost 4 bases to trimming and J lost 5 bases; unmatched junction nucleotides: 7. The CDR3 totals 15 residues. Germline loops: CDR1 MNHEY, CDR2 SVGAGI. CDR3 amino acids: CASSLTGTGRNTIYF. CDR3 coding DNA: TGTGCCAGCAGTTTAACCGGGACAGGTAGAAACACCATATATTTT.

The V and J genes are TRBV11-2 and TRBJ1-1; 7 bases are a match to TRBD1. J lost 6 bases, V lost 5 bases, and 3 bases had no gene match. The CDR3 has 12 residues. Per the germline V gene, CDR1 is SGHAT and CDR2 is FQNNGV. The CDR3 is CASSRQGAEAFF. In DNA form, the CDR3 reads TGTGCCAGCAGCCGTCAGGGGGCTGAAGCTTTCTTT.

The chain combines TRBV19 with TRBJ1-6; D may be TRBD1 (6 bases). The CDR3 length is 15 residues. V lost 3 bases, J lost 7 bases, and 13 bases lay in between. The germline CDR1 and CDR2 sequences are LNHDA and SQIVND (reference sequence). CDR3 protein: CASSMQRQANSPLHF. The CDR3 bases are TGTGCCAGTAGTATGCAGAGACAGGCCAATTCACCCCTCCACTTT.

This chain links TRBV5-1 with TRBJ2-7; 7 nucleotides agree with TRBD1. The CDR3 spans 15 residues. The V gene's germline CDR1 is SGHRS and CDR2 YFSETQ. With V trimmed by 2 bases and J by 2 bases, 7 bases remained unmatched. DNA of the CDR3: TGCGCCAGCAGCTTTAGGGGGCCTCGTACCTACGAGCAGTACTTC. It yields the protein CASSFRGPRTYEQYF.